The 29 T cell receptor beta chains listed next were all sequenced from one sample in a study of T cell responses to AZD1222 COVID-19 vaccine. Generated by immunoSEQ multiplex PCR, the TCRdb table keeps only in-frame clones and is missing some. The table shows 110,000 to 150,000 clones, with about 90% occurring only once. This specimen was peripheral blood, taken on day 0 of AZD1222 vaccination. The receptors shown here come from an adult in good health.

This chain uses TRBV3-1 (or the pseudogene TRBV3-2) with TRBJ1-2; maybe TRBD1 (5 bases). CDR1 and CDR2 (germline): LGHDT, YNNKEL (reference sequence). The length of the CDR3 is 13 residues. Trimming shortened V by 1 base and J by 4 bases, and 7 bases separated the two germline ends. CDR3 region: CASSQAGIYGYTF. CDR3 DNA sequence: TGTGCCAGCAGCCAAGCAGGGATCTATGGCTACACCTTC.

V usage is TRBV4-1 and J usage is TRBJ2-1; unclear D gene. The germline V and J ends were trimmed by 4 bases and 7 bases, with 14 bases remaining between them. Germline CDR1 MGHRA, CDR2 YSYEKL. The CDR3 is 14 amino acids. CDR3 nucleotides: TGCGCCAGCAGCCGGAGTGGCCAGAGGAATGAGCAGTTCTTC. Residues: CASSRSGQRNEQFF.

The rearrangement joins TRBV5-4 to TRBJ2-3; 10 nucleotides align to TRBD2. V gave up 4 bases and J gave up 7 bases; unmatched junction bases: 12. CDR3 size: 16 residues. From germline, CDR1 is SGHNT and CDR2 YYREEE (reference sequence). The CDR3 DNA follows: TGTGCCAGCAGCCCCAGCGGGGGGGCCGGTTCAAATACGCAGTATTTT. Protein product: CASSPSGGAGSNTQYF.

CDR3 residues: CASSLGVNGYTF. The CDR3 DNA follows: TGTGCCAGCAGCTTAGGGGTAAATGGCTACACCTTC. The chain links TRBV7-2 to TRBJ1-2; D is unresolved. The CDR3 sequence is 12 residues long. V was cut by 1 base and J by 6 bases, with 6 bases left in between. Germline CDR1 is SGHTA and CDR2 is FQGNSA.

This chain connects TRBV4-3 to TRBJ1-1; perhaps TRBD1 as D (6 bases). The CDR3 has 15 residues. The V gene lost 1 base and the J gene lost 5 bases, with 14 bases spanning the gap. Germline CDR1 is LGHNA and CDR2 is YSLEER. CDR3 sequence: CASSQGVAGVTEAFF. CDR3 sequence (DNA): TGCGCCAGCAGCCAAGGCGTTGCAGGGGTGACTGAAGCTTTCTTT.

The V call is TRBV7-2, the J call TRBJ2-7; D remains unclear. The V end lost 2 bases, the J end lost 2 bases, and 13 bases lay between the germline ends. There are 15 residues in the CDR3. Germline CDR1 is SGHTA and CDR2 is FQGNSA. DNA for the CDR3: TGTGCCAGCAGCTTACGGGCCAGGCTTCCCTACGAGCAGTACTTC. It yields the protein CASSLRARLPYEQYF.

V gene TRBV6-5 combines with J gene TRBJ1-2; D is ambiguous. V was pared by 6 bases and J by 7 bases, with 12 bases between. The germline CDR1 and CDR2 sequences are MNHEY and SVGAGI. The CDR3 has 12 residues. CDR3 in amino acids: CASRLPSIGYTF. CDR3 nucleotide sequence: TGTGCCAGCAGGCTTCCCTCTATTGGCTACACCTTC.

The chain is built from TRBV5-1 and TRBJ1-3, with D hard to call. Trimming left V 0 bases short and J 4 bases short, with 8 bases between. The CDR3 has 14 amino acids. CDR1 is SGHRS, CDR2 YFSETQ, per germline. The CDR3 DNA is TGCGCCAGCAGCTTGGTGGGGATCGGAAACACCATATATTTT. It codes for CASSLVGIGNTIYF.

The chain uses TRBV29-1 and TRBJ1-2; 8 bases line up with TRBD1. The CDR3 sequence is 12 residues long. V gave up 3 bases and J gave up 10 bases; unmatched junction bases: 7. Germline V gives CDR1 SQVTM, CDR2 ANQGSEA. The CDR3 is CSVDLGQGVYTF. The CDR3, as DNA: TGCAGCGTTGATTTAGGACAGGGCGTCTACACCTTC.

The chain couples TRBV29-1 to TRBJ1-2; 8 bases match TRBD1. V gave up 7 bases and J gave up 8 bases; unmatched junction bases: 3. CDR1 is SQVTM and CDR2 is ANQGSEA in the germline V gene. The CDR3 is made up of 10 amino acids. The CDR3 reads CSAGQGGYTF. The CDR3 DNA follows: TGCAGCGCCGGACAGGGCGGCTACACCTTC.

In nucleotides, the CDR3 is TGTGCCAGCTCTACCAGACAGGGAGGCACTGAAGCTTTCTTT. It codes for CASSTRQGGTEAFF. V is TRBV18 and J is TRBJ1-1, with 7 bases that match TRBD1. Looked up from germline, CDR1 is KGHSH and CDR2 is LQKENI. The CDR3 is 14 amino acids. V lost 6 bases, J lost 4 bases, and 8 bases stayed unmatched.

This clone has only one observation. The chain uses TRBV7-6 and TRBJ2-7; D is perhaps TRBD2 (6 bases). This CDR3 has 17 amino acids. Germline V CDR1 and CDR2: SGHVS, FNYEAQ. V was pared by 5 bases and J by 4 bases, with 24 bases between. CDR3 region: CASSVMGGQGGRYEQYF. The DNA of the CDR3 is TGTGCCAGCAGCGTCATGGGTGGGCAGGGAGGAAGGTACGAGCAGTACTTC.

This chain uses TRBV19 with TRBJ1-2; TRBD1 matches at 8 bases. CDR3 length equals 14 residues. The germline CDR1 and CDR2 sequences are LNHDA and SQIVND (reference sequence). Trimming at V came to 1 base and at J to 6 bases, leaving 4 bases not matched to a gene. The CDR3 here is CASSIGQGRDGYTF. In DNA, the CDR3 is TGTGCCAGTAGTATAGGACAGGGGCGGGATGGCTACACCTTC.

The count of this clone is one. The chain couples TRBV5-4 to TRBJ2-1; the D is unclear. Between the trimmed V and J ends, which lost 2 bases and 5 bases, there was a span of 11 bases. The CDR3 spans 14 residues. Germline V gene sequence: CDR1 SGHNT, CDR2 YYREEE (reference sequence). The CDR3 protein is CASSFVRADNEQFF. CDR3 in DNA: TGTGCCAGCAGCTTTGTTCGGGCGGACAATGAGCAGTTCTTC.

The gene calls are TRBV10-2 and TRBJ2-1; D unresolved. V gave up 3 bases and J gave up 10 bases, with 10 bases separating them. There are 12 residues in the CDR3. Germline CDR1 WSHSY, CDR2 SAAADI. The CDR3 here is CASSDEVGEQFF. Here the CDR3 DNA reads TGCGCCAGCAGTGATGAGGTAGGCGAGCAGTTCTTC.

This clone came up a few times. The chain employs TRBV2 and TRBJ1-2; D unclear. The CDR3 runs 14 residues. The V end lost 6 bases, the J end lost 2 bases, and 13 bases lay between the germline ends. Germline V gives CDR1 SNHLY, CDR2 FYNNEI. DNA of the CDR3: TGTGCCAGCAGCGGGCCAGGCCCAAACTATGGCTACACCTTC. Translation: CASSGPGPNYGYTF.

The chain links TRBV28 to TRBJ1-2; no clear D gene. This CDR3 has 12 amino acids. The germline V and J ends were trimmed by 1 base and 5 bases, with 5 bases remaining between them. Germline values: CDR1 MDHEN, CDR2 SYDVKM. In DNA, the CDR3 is TGTGCCAGCAGTTTATACGGTTATGGCTACACCTTC. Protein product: CASSLYGYGYTF.

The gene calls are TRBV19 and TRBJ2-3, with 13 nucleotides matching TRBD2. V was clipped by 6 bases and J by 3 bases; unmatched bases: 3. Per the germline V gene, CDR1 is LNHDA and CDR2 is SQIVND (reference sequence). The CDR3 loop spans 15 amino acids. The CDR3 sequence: CASSGTSGVTDTQYF. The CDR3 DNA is TGTGCCAGTAGCGGGACTAGCGGGGTTACAGATACGCAGTATTTT.

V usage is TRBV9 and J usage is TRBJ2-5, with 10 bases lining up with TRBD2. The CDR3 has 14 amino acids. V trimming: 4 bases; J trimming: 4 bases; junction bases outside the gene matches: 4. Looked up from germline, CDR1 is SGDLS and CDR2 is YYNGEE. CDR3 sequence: CASSPRTSGETQYF. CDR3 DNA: TGTGCCAGCAGCCCCCGGACTAGCGGAGAGACCCAGTACTTC.

CDR3 bases: TGCGCCAGCAGCTTGGCGGGACGGAGCTACGAGCAGTACTTC. Residues: CASSLAGRSYEQYF. This rearrangement joins TRBV5-1 to TRBJ2-7, with D perhaps matching TRBD1 or TRBD2 (5 bases each). The CDR3 is 14 amino acids. The germline gives CDR1 SGHRS, CDR2 YFSETQ. V dropped 0 bases and J dropped 3 bases, with 10 bases sitting between them. Looking up the rest from reference TRBV5-1 and TRBJ2-7 gives the full variable domain: KAGVTQTPRYLIKTRGQQVTLSCSPISGHRSVSWYQQTPGQGLQFLFEYFSETQRNKGNFPGRFSGRQFSNSRSEMNVSTLELGDSALYLCASSLAGRSYEQYFGPGTRLTVT.

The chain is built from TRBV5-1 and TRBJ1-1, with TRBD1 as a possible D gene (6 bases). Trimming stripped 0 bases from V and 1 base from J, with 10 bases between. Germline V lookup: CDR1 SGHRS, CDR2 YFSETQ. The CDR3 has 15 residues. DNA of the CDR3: TGCGCCAGCAGCTTGGAATTAGGGGGGAACACTGAAGCTTTCTTT. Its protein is CASSLELGGNTEAFF. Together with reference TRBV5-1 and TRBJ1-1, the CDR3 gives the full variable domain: KAGVTQTPRYLIKTRGQQVTLSCSPISGHRSVSWYQQTPGQGLQFLFEYFSETQRNKGNFPGRFSGRQFSNSRSEMNVSTLELGDSALYLCASSLELGGNTEAFFGQGTRLTVV.

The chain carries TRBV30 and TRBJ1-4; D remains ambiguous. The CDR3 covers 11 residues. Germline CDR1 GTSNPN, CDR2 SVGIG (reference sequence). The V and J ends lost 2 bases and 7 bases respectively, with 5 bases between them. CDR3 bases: TGTGCCTGGAGTAACCGTGAAAAACTGTTTTTT. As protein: CAWSNREKLFF.

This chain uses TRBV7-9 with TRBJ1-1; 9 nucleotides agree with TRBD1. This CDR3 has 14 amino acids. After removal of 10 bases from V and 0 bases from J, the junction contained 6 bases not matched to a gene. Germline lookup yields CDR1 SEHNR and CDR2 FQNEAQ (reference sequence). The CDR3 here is CATYRGPLNTEAFF. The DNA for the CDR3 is TGTGCCACTTACAGGGGGCCGTTGAACACTGAAGCTTTCTTT.

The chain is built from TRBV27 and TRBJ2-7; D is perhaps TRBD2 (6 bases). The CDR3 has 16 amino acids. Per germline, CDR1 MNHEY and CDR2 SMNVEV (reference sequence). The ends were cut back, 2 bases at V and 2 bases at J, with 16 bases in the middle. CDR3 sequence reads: CASSLGVLGGPYEQYF. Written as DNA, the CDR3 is TGTGCCAGCAGTTTAGGGGTATTGGGGGGACCCTACGAGCAGTACTTC.

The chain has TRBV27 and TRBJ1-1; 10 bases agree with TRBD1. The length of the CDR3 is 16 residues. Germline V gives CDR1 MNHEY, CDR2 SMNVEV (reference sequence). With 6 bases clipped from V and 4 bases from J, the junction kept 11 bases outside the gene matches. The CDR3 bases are TGTGCCAGCAGCCCGGGACAGGGGATCGGGAGCACTGAAGCTTTCTTT. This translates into CASSPGQGIGSTEAFF.

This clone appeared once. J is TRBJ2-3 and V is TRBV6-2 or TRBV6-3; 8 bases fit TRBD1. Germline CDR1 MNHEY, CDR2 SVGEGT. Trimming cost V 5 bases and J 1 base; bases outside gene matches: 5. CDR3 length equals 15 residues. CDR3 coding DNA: TGTGCCAGCAGTGCCCCGGGACAGGGCACAGATACGCAGTATTTT. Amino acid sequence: CASSAPGQGTDTQYF.

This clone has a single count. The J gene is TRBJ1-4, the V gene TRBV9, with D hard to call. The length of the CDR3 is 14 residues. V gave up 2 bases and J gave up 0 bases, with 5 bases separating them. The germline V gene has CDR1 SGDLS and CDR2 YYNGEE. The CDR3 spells CASSVTATNEKLFF. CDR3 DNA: TGTGCCAGCAGCGTTACCGCAACTAATGAAAAACTGTTTTTT.

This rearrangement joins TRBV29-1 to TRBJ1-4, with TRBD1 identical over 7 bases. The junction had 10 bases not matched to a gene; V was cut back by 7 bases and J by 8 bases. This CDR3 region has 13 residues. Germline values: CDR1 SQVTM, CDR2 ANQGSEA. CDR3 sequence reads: CSATQGDWEKLFF. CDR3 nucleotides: TGCAGCGCTACTCAGGGGGACTGGGAAAAACTGTTTTTT.

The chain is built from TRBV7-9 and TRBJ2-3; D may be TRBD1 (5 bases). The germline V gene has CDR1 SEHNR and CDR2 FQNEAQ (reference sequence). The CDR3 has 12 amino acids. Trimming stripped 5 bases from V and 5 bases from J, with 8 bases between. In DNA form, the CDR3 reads TGTGCCAGCAGCCGTACAGGAGATACGCAGTATTTT. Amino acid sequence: CASSRTGDTQYF.